This T cell receptor (beta chain) was recorded in a study of cytomegalovirus exposure and HLA in healthy donors. The CDR3 is 14 amino acids. The V end lost 0 bases, the J end lost 5 bases, and 6 bases lay between the germline ends. Germline-derived CDR1 and CDR2 are SGHRS and YFSETQ. This PCR relied on a set of 60 Vbeta primers and 13 Jbeta primers. Clones were sequenced by immunoSEQ multiplex PCR, and TCRdb holds only the in-frame ones, with some missing. Here the sample table reports around 31,000 clones. The sample was PBMCs. The J gene is TRBJ1-6, the V gene TRBV5-1, with unresolved D. This clonotype originated in a female donor in good health and CMV-seronegative. The CDR3 DNA reads as TGCGCCAGCAGCTTGGCCGGGGATAATTCACCCCTCCACTTT. It yields the protein CASSLAGDNSPLHF.